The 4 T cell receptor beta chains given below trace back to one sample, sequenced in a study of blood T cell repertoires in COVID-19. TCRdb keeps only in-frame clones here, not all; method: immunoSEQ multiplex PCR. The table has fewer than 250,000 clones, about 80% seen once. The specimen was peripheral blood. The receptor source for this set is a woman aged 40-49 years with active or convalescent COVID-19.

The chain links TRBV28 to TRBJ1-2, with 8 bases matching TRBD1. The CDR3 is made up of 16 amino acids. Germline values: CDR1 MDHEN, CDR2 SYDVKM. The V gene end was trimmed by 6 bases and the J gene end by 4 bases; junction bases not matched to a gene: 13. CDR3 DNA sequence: TGTGCCAGCAGGCCGACCGTAGGACAGGGTGCCTATGGCTACACCTTC. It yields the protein CASRPTVGQGAYGYTF.

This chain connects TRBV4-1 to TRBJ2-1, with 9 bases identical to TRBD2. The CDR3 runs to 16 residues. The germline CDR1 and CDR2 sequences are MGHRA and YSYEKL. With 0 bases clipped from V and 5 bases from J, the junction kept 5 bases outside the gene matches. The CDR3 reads CASSQERSGGNNEQFF. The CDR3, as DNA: TGCGCCAGCAGCCAAGAAAGAAGCGGGGGGAACAATGAGCAGTTCTTC.

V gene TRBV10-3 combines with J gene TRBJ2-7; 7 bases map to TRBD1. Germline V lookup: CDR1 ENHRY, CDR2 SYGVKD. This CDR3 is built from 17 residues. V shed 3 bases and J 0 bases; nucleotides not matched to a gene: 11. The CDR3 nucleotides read TGTGCCATCAGTGATCGACCTCCTCGACAGGGCTCCTACGAGCAGTACTTC. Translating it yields CAISDRPPRQGSYEQYF.

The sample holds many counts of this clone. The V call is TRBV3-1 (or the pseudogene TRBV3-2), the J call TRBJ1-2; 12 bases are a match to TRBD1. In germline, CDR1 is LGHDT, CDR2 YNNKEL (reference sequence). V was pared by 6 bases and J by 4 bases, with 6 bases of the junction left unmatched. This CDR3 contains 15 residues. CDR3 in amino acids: CASRPGTGGFYGYTF. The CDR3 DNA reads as TGTGCCAGCAGGCCAGGGACAGGGGGCTTCTATGGCTACACCTTC.